What follows are 21 T cell receptor beta chains derived from one specimen sequenced in a study of OX40 agonist ivuxolimab in advanced cancers. Clones were sequenced by immunoSEQ multiplex PCR, and TCRdb holds only the in-frame ones, with some missing. Of roughly 76,000 clones in the sample, over 75% were seen once. Specimen: CD4+ or CD8+ T cells sorted from blood, collected in a trial of the OX40 agonist ivuxolimab. The receptors stem from an adult with an advanced solid tumor such as melanoma, head and neck, liver or kidney cancer.

This chain connects TRBV9 to TRBJ1-5; 7 bases are shared with TRBD1. The V gene's germline CDR1 is SGDLS and CDR2 YYNGEE. CDR3 length: 16 residues. Trimming at V came to 4 bases and at J to 0 bases, leaving 7 bases not matched to a gene. The CDR3 nucleotides read TGTGCCAGCAGCCCAGGGGGAATTTATAGCAATCAGCCCCAGCATTTT. Amino acid sequence: CASSPGGIYSNQPQHF.

The chain links TRBV7-9 to TRBJ1-2, with a weak D call TRBD1 (5 bases). Per germline, CDR1 SEHNR and CDR2 FQNEAQ (reference sequence). The V end lost 1 base, the J end lost 4 bases, and 10 bases lay between the germline ends. There are 14 residues in the CDR3. CDR3 loop: CASSLEGLGYGYTF. The CDR3 region has the DNA TGTGCCAGCAGCTTAGAGGGGTTGGGCTATGGCTACACCTTC.

The chain is built from TRBV13 and TRBJ2-3; TRBD2 matches 7 bases. The CDR3 totals 15 residues. The ends lost 5 bases at V and 0 bases at J; junction bases unmatched: 5. Germline-derived CDR1 and CDR2 are PRHDT and FYEKMQ (reference sequence). CDR3 sequence reads: CASSQGLGSTDTQYF. CDR3 sequence (DNA): TGTGCCAGCAGCCAAGGACTAGGAAGCACAGATACGCAGTATTTT.

In the case of this clone: Relative to the germline gene, one junction end is altered; a read error may explain this. The rearrangement uses TRBV6-5 and TRBJ1-2, with a tentative D call TRBD1 (6 bases). In germline, CDR1 is MNHEY, CDR2 SVGAGI. The CDR3 extends over 12 amino acids. The CDR3 DNA is TGTGCCAGCAACAGGGATCTTTATGACTACACCTTC. Protein sequence: CASNRDLYDYTF.

The genes are TRBV9 and TRBJ1-1, with D hard to call. V lost 0 bases, J lost 3 bases, and 6 bases lay in between. Germline-derived CDR1 and CDR2 are SGDLS and YYNGEE. This CDR3 is 13 amino acids long. CDR3 coding DNA: TGTGCCAGCAGCGTAGGGGCGGACACTGAAGCTTTCTTT. It codes for CASSVGADTEAFF.

The CDR3 coding sequence is TGTGCCAGCAGCACCGGGACTAGCGGTTACAATGAGCAGTTCTTC. Protein: CASSTGTSGYNEQFF. The chain employs TRBV5-4 and TRBJ2-1, with 11 bases matching TRBD2. CDR3 length equals 15 residues. V was clipped by 4 bases and J by 4 bases; unmatched bases: 4. Germline CDR1 is SGHNT and CDR2 is YYREEE (reference sequence).

J is TRBJ2-1 and V is TRBV10-3; 10 bases line up with TRBD1. Germline V gene data show CDR1 as ENHRY and CDR2 as SYGVKD. The V segment lost 4 bases and the J segment 6 bases; nucleotides outside the gene matches: 6. This CDR3 has 15 residues. The CDR3 DNA reads TGTGCCATCAGTGGAACCGGGACAGGGGCCAATGAGCAGTTCTTC. Translating it yields CAISGTGTGANEQFF.

The genes are TRBV9 and TRBJ1-2; D might be TRBD1 (5 bases). V lost 0 bases and J 3 bases, leaving 18 bases between the germline ends. CDR3 length: 17 amino acids. CDR1 is SGDLS and CDR2 is YYNGEE in the germline V gene. The CDR3 DNA follows: TGTGCCAGCAGCGTAGGAGGTGGGGGGGTAAGGGACTATGGCTACACCTTC. Translating gives CASSVGGGGVRDYGYTF.

The chain combines TRBV4-2 with TRBJ2-2; 9 bases fit TRBD2. The germline gives CDR1 LGHNA, CDR2 YNFKEQ. The length of the CDR3 is 16 residues. V dropped 0 bases and J dropped 4; count of bases not matched to a gene: 3. CDR3 sequence: CASSQDTSGLTGELFF. The CDR3 region has the DNA TGTGCCAGCAGCCAAGACACTAGCGGGCTCACCGGGGAGCTGTTTTTT.

The genes are TRBV10-3 and TRBJ2-1; 8 bases align to TRBD2. V gave up 3 bases and J gave up 4 bases; unmatched junction bases: 8. CDR3 length equals 16 residues. Germline V lookup: CDR1 ENHRY, CDR2 SYGVKD. The CDR3 sequence: CAISDPPGGPYNEQFF. The DNA for the CDR3 is TGTGCCATCAGTGATCCCCCGGGGGGGCCTTACAATGAGCAGTTCTTC.

This rearrangement joins TRBV27 to TRBJ2-1, with D perhaps TRBD1 (5 bases). This CDR3 contains 13 residues. V lost 5 bases, J lost 7 bases, and 12 bases lay in between. The germline V gene has CDR1 MNHEY and CDR2 SMNVEV (reference sequence). CDR3 sequence (DNA): TGTGCCAGCAGTACCCAGGGTTATAATGAGCAGTTCTTC. Its protein product is CASSTQGYNEQFF.

In DNA form, the CDR3 reads TGTGCCAGCACTAAAGGGGCCCAGGGTTACGAGCAGTACTTC. The encoded protein is CASTKGAQGYEQYF. The chain links TRBV7-6 to TRBJ2-7, with D maybe TRBD1 (5 bases). The CDR3 covers 14 residues. Trimming stripped 7 bases from V and 4 bases from J, with 17 bases between. CDR1 and CDR2 from the germline V gene are SGHVS and FNYEAQ.

The rearrangement uses TRBV6-6 and TRBJ1-6; 11 nucleotides align to TRBD1. The CDR3 has 15 amino acids. Germline V lookup: CDR1 MNHNY, CDR2 SVGAGI (reference sequence). Trimming at V came to 5 bases and at J to 9 bases, leaving 6 bases not matched to a gene. CDR3 bases: TGTGCCAGCAGTACCCGGGACAGGGGGATTTCACCCCTCCACTTT. Translation gives CASSTRDRGISPLHF.

In regard to this clone: Given the absence of the conserved phenylalanine or tryptophan at the CDR3 end, a read error is likely. It is unclear where the CDR3 begins or ends on the DNA, so no DNA is shown, and the CDR3 is as TCRdb lists it. The chain has TRBV5-6 and TRBJ1-2. The length of the CDR3 is 13 amino acids, counting both ends. CDR1 SGHDT and CDR2 YYEEEE come from the germline V gene. CDR3 sequence: CASSLLGHPVVAL.

The chain is built from TRBV7-2 and TRBJ2-7; TRBD2 aligns across 7 bases. The CDR3 length is 15 residues. The germline V gene encodes CDR1 SGHTA and CDR2 FQGNSA. V gave up 5 bases and J gave up 0 bases; unmatched junction bases: 7. CDR3 DNA sequence: TGTGCCAGCAGCCAAAGACGGGGGGACTCCTACGAGCAGTACTTC. Residues: CASSQRRGDSYEQYF.

This clone was seen just once. The chain uses TRBV10-3 and TRBJ2-3; 7 nucleotides agree with TRBD2. From germline, CDR1 is ENHRY and CDR2 SYGVKD. CDR3 length equals 18 residues. J gave up 4 bases and V 7 bases, and 20 bases lay outside the gene matches. CDR3 region: CAINSPGGGTEYADTQYF. CDR3 DNA: TGTGCCATCAACTCCCCCGGGGGAGGGACGGAGTACGCAGATACGCAGTATTTT.

This rearrangement joins TRBV6-6 to TRBJ1-2; TRBD1 agrees at 7 bases. The junction had 7 bases not matched to a gene; V was cut back by 8 bases and J by 4 bases. This CDR3 spans 13 amino acids. The germline gives CDR1 MNHNY, CDR2 SVGAGI (reference sequence). This CDR3 reads CASLADRPYGYTF. The CDR3 DNA follows: TGTGCCAGCTTAGCGGACAGGCCCTATGGCTACACCTTC.

The chain carries TRBV5-4 and TRBJ2-3, with 7 nucleotides matching TRBD1. The CDR3 loop spans 14 amino acids. Germline values: CDR1 SGHNT, CDR2 YYREEE (reference sequence). After removal of 3 bases from V and 4 bases from J, the junction contained 5 bases not matched to a gene. The CDR3 region is CASSSWTGADTQYF. CDR3 nucleotide sequence: TGTGCCAGCAGCTCCTGGACAGGCGCAGATACGCAGTATTTT.

This chain links TRBV27 with TRBJ1-1; TRBD1 is a possible D gene (6 bases). Between the trimmed V and J ends, which lost 3 bases and 4 bases, there was a span of 24 bases. The CDR3 has 18 amino acids. Per the germline V gene, CDR1 is MNHEY and CDR2 is SMNVEV (reference sequence). The chain's CDR3 is CASSFASGGRGSVTEAFF. As DNA, the CDR3 is TGTGCCAGCAGTTTCGCCTCGGGGGGGAGGGGGAGTGTCACTGAAGCTTTCTTT.

The CDR3 region is CASRKQGARGYTF. CDR3 nucleotides: TGTGCCAGCAGAAAACAGGGGGCGAGGGGCTACACCTTC. This chain uses TRBV6-5 with TRBJ1-2; 9 nucleotides align to TRBD1. This CDR3 region has 13 residues. Trimming removed 6 bases from V and 8 bases from J; junction bases left unmatched: 7. CDR1 is MNHEY and CDR2 is SVGAGI in the germline V gene.

The chain carries TRBV29-1 and TRBJ2-7, with D possibly matching TRBD2 (6 bases). The CDR3 sequence is 14 residues long. Trimming removed 4 bases from V and 7 bases from J, with 20 bases in between. Germline CDR1 and CDR2: SQVTM and ANQGSEA. The CDR3 bases are TGCAGCGTTGTTTCGAACGGCGGTGGAGGGGAGCAGTACTTC. It translates to CSVVSNGGGGEQYF.